This TCR beta chain comes out of a study of blood T cell repertoires in COVID-19. Turning to the study itself: From the United States, Italy and Spain came samples of acute and convalescent COVID-19. Sources were T cells, B-cell-depleted T cells, or PBMCs; the material itself was cDNA or gDNA.

Per the original data handling: Using reference gene primer amplification, nucleated cell counts were estimated. Clones were read by immunoSEQ multiplex PCR, and TCRdb kept only the in-frame ones, dropping some. That table supplies the V and J calls and clone size; D and trimming were determined from the DNA. The sample contains over 150,000 clones, 90% to 95% of which appear only once. Seattle-derived patients entered the study during active infection and were followed longitudinally. Sequencing was performed on peripheral blood. The origin of this receptor is a man between 25 and 39 years old with COVID-19, enrolled during active disease.

CDR3 amino acids: CATLCGTGRNSPLHF. The CDR3 DNA is TGTGCCACCCTCTGCGGGACAGGGAGAAATTCACCCCTCCACTTT. The chain links TRBV24-1 to TRBJ1-6, with 9 positions matching TRBD1. The germline gives CDR1 KGHDR, CDR2 SFDVKD. The V gene end was trimmed by 9 bases and the J gene end by 7 bases; junction bases not matched to a gene: 9. This CDR3 region has 15 residues.